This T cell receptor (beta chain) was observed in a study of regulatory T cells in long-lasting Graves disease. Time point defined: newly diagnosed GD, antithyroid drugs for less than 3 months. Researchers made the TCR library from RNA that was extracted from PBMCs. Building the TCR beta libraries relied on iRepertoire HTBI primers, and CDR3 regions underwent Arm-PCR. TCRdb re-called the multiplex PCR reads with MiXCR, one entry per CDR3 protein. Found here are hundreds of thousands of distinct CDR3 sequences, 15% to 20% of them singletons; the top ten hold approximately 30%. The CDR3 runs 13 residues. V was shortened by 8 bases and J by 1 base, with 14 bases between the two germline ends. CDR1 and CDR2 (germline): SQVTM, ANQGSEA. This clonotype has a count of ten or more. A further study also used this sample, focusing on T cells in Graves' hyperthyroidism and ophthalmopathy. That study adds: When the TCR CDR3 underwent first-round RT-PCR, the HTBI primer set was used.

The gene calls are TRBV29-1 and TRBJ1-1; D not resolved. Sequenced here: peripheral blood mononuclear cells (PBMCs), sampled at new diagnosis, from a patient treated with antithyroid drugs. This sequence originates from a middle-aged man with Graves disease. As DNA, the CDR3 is TGCAGCTTCCTCGGACTGAAGAACACTGAAGCTTTCTTT. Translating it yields CSFLGLKNTEAFF.